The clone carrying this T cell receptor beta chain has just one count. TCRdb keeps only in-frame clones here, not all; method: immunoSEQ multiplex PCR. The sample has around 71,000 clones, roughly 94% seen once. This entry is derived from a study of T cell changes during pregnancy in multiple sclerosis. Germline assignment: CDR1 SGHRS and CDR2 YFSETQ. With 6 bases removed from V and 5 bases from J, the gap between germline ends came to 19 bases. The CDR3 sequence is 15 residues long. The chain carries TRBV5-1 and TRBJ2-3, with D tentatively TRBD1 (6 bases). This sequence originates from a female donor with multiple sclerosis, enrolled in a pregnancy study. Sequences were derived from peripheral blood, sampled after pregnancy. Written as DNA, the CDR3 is TGCGCCAGCAACTGGGCGGGTGGGGGCCAAGATACGCAGTATTTT. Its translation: CASNWAGGGQDTQYF.